The entry that follows covers one TCR beta chain sequence. The antigen remains undetermined. This entry is derived from a study of vaccination effects on CD4 cells after COVID-19. Study background: Researchers obtained post-vaccine samples at a median of 72 days past the second dose.

Data came from immunoSEQ multiplex PCR; TCRdb stores just in-frame clones and leaves some out. The sample has 66,000 or so clones, under 80% seen once; the top ten hold around 2.5%. Study findings and constraints: Vaccine-induced clones in healthy vaccinees cross-reacted with common cold coronaviruses in only 1 of 255 cases.

Germline values: CDR1 MRHNA, CDR2 SNTAGT. The germline V and J ends were trimmed by 6 bases and 1 base, with 9 bases remaining between them. The CDR3 loop spans 13 amino acids. Culturing for roughly 9 days preceded CD4+ T cell isolation. Subjects were given two BNT162b2 or mRNA-1273 vaccine doses. Fresh IL-2-containing medium replaced half the medium on days 3 and 7. V is TRBV6-4 and J is TRBJ1-1; D is undetermined. The sequencing used CD4+ T cells from PBMCs cultured without peptide, collected after COVID-19 vaccination. This receptor was taken from a human donor who received a COVID-19 vaccine. CDR3 nucleotide sequence: TGTGCCAGCAGGCGGGATTGGAACACTGAAGCTTTCTTT. Amino acid sequence: CASRRDWNTEAFF.